Listed below are T cell receptor beta chains from one sample, sequenced in a study of T cell changes during pregnancy in multiple sclerosis. This table comes from immunoSEQ multiplex PCR, and its TCRdb copy is limited to in-frame clones, with some not included. The sample lists 30,000 or so clones, about nine tenths occurring once. This specimen was CD8+ T cells from peripheral blood mononuclear cells, taken in the first trimester of pregnancy. The origin of the receptors is a female donor with multiple sclerosis, enrolled in a pregnancy study. Both conserved end residues are part of each CDR3. Fields, in order: D gene, clone size, V gene, J gene, CDR3 DNA, CDR3 protein. The D gene is left open where the match is weak. Clone size is stated in some rows and not others, as once, few, many or a class when expanded.

.	.	TRBV4-1	TRBJ2-7	TGCGCCAGCAGCCCCCCAGGAGGCCCATCTTACGAGCAGTACTTC	CASSPPGGPSYEQYF
.	few	TRBV6-4	TRBJ2-3	TGTGCCAGCAGTACAGGGTTAGGGACAGATACGCAGTATTTT	CASSTGLGTDTQYF
TRBD1	once	TRBV18	TRBJ2-7	TGTGCCAGCTCACCTCCACAGGGGGCCCTGAAGCAGTACTTC	CASSPPQGALKQYF
TRBD2	.	TRBV5-4	TRBJ2-7	TGTGCCAGCAGCCGGATTGTGGGCACTAGCGGGAGGGCCTACGAGCAGTACTTC	CASSRIVGTSGRAYEQYF
TRBD2	once	TRBV27	TRBJ2-5	TGTGCCAGCAGTCCGGGGACTAGCCTAGAAGGTGGAGAGACCCAGTACTTC	CASSPGTSLEGGETQYF
TRBD1	.	TRBV2	TRBJ2-7	TGTGCCGTCCGGGACAGGGGTTACGAGCAGTACTTC	CAVRDRGYEQYF
TRBD2	.	TRBV7-6	TRBJ2-7	TGTGCCAGCAGCCAGCGGGGTCCCTACGAGCAGTACTTC	CASSQRGPYEQYF
TRBD2	once	TRBV7-9	TRBJ2-7	TGTGCCAGCAGCTTAACGGGGGCCAGCGGGAGGGCCTTTGCCTACGAGCAGTACTTC	CASSLTGASGRAFAYEQYF
TRBD2	once	TRBV4-1	TRBJ2-7	TGCGCCAGCAGCCAAGAGGAGACTAGCGGAGACTTCTACGAGCAGTACTTC	CASSQEETSGDFYEQYF
TRBD2	.	TRBV9	TRBJ2-7	TGTGCCAGCAGCGTAGGCCTAGCGGCCTACGAGCAGTACTTC	CASSVGLAAYEQYF
.	.	TRBV28	TRBJ2-2	TGTGCCAGCAGTTTTGCTGCGGAGTGGTCCTCCGGGGAGCTGTTTTTT	CASSFAAEWSSGELFF
TRBD2	.	TRBV6-4	TRBJ2-3	TGTGCCAGCAGTGTGACCGGGACTAGCGTAGATACGCAGTATTTT	CASSVTGTSVDTQYF
TRBD1	.	TRBV6-4	TRBJ2-6	TGTGCCAGCAGTGCAACAGGGGATGGGGCCAACGTCCTGACTTTC	CASSATGDGANVLTF
.	.	TRBV29-1	TRBJ2-5	TGCAGCGCTAGCTGGCCAGAGACCCAGTACTTC	CSASWPETQYF
.	.	TRBV27	TRBJ2-1	TGTGCCACCAGCATCTACAATGAGCAGTTCTTC	CATSIYNEQFF
.	.	TRBV19	TRBJ1-5	TGTGCCAGTAGTCCTTTATGGGGGGACCGTGGGCCCCAGCATTTT	CASSPLWGDRGPQHF
.	.	TRBV14	TRBJ1-1	TGTGCCAGCAGCCAATCTGGGGGGGGGCCTGAAGCTTTCTTT	CASSQSGGGPEAFF
TRBD1	.	TRBV11-2	TRBJ2-1	TGTGCCAGCAGCTTGTTCCGGGACAGGGTGGCCCCGGACGGCAATGAGCAGTTCTTC	CASSLFRDRVAPDGNEQFF
.	.	TRBV27	TRBJ2-5	TGTGCCAGCAGTTTTTTCCCCGGGGAGACCCAGTACTTC	CASSFFPGETQYF
.	.	TRBV5-6	TRBJ1-2	TGTGCCAGCAGCTTGGTTCGACGGGGATTTGGCTACACCTTC	CASSLVRRGFGYTF
.	.	TRBV29-1	TRBJ2-2	TGCAGCGTTGAAGACCCCCGGGATTCTCTCACCGGGGAGCTGTTTTTT	CSVEDPRDSLTGELFF
.	.	TRBV7-9	TRBJ1-2	TGTGCCAGCAGCTTACCCTCAACACCCGGAGATTATGGCTACACCTTC	CASSLPSTPGDYGYTF
.	.	TRBV11-2	TRBJ2-7	TGTGCCAGCAGCTTAGGCCAGTCCTACGAGCAGTACTTC	CASSLGQSYEQYF
TRBD1	.	TRBV5-1	TRBJ2-1	TGCGCCAGCAGCTGGGGACAGGGGGCTAATGAGCAGTTCTTC	CASSWGQGANEQFF
.	.	TRBV5-5	TRBJ2-6	TGTGCCAGCACAAAAATGTTCGCACAAAGTCGGGCCAACGTCCTGACTTTC	CASTKMFAQSRANVLTF
TRBD1	.	TRBV5-6	TRBJ2-7	TGTGCCAGCAGCTGGGGGACAGGGTCCTACGAGCAGTACTTC	CASSWGTGSYEQYF
.	.	TRBV21-1	TRBJ2-1	TGTGCCAGCCCAGTGGAGCCCCGGGGCGGGAGGGTCCACAATGAGCAGTTCTTC	CASPVEPRGGRVHNEQFF
.	.	TRBV6-5	TRBJ2-2	TGTGCCAGCAGTTCCCACGGGACTCCCCACACCGGGGAGCTGTTTTTT	CASSSHGTPHTGELFF
TRBD1	.	TRBV6-1	TRBJ1-3	TGTGCCAGCAGGGAATGGGACAGGGGGCCGTCTGGAAACACCATATATTTT	CASREWDRGPSGNTIYF
TRBD2	.	TRBV9	TRBJ2-7	TGTGCCAGCAGCGTAGCGACGGGAGGCACCTACGAGCAGTACTTC	CASSVATGGTYEQYF
TRBD2	.	TRBV28	TRBJ2-7	TGTGCCAGCAGCGACCGGGAGGGCCGCCCCTACGAGCAGTACTTC	CASSDREGRPYEQYF
TRBD2	.	TRBV19	TRBJ2-1	TGTGCCAGTAGTATAGTTAGCGGGGACCCCTCCTACAATGAGCAGTTCTTC	CASSIVSGDPSYNEQFF
.	.	TRBV7-9	TRBJ2-1	TGTGCCAGCAGCTCCCCCAGGTACAATGAGCAGTTCTTC	CASSSPRYNEQFF
TRBD2	.	TRBV5-1	TRBJ2-5	TGCGCCAGCAGCCTACTAGCGAGTCAAGAGACCCAGTACTTC	CASSLLASQETQYF
TRBD2	.	TRBV5-4	TRBJ2-7	TGTGCCAGCAGCTTGTTGTCTAGCGGGATCAACGAGCAGTACTTC	CASSLLSSGINEQYF
.	.	TRBV4-3	TRBJ2-1	TGCGCCAGCAGCCAAGACGGGACTGGCCCCTACAATGAGCAGTTCTTC	CASSQDGTGPYNEQFF
TRBD1	.	TRBV7-9	TRBJ2-5	TGTGCCAGCAGCTTATCCCCGGGGACAGGGGGGGAGACCCAGTACTTC	CASSLSPGTGGETQYF
.	.	TRBV30	TRBJ2-2	TGTGCCTGGAGTCCAGCGAACACCGGGGAGCTGTTTTTT	CAWSPANTGELFF
TRBD1	.	TRBV6-1	TRBJ1-4	TGTGCCAGCAGTGAGGGGGGGTGGACAGGGGGCCTTAATGAAAAACTGTTTTTT	CASSEGGWTGGLNEKLFF
.	.	TRBV6-4	TRBJ1-3	TGTGCCAGCAGCGGACACGCTGGTGGAAACACCATATATTTT	CASSGHAGGNTIYF
TRBD2	.	TRBV11-2	TRBJ2-7	TGTGCCAGCAGCCTCCGGGACGGGGGGTCCGAGCAGTACTTC	CASSLRDGGSEQYF
TRBD1	.	TRBV6-6	TRBJ1-4	TGTGCCAGACAGGGGGCTAATGAAAAACTGTTTTTT	CARQGANEKLFF
TRBD1	.	TRBV6-4	TRBJ1-4	TGTGCAGCTACTCTAGAACAGGGGGGCCTCTGCTGTGAAAAACTGTTTTTT	CAATLEQGGLCCEKLFF
TRBD1	.	TRBV7-9	TRBJ1-2	TGTGCCAGCAGCTTAGTACCAGGGGGCCATGGCTACACCTTC	CASSLVPGGHGYTF
.	.	TRBV6-1	TRBJ1-1	TGTGCCAGCAGTACACCCTTAGGGGGAACTGAAGCTTTCTTT	CASSTPLGGTEAFF
TRBD1	.	TRBV7-9	TRBJ1-2	TGTGCCAGCAGCTTTTTGGGCATGCAGGGGGGATATGGCTACACCTTC	CASSFLGMQGGYGYTF
.	.	TRBV28	TRBJ2-7	TGTGCCAGCAGTTTAGGGCAGGGACACTCCTACGAGCAGTACTTC	CASSLGQGHSYEQYF
TRBD2	.	TRBV28	TRBJ2-7	TGTGCCAGCAGTTTGGGAGCGGGGGTCTCCTACGAGCAGTACTTC	CASSLGAGVSYEQYF